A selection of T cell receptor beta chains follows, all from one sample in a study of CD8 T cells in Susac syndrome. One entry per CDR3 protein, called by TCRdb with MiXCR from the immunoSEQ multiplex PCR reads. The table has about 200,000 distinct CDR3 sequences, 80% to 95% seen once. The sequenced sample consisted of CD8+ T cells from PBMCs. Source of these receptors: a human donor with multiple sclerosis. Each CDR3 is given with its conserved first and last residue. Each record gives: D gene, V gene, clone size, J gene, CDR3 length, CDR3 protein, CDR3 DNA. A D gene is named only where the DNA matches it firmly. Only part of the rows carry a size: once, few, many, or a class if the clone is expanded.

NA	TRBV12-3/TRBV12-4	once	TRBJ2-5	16	CASSEQEVGLGETQYF	TGTGCCAGCAGTGAACAGGAGGTGGGCCTAGGAGAGACCCAGTACTTC
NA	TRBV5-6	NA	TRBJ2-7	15	CASSLGGALSYEQYF	TGTGCCAGCAGCTTGGGGGGGGCCCTCTCCTACGAGCAGTACTTC
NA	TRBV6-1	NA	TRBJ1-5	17	CASSSGRDPRFDQPQHF	TGTGCCAGCAGCTCTGGACGGGACCCAAGGTTCGATCAGCCCCAGCATTTT
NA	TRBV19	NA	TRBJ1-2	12	CASLSAGYGYTF	TGTGCCAGTTTGTCAGCGGGCTATGGCTACACCTTC
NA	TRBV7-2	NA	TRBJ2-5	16	CASSLEGGGQQETQYF	TGTGCCAGCAGCTTAGAGGGAGGGGGACAGCAAGAGACCCAGTACTTC
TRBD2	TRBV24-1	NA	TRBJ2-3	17	CATSDYNRAGAADTQYF	TGTGCCACCAGTGATTATAATAGAGCGGGGGCGGCAGATACGCAGTATTTT
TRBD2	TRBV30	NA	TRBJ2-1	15	CAWRLGLAGADEQFF	TGTGCCTGGAGGCTCGGGCTAGCGGGAGCGGATGAGCAGTTCTTC
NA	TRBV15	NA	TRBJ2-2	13	CATSRDRNGELFF	TGTGCCACCAGCAGAGATCGGAACGGGGAGCTGTTTTTT
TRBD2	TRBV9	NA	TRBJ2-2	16	CASSETGTGGTGELFF	TGTGCCAGCAGCGAAACCGGGACGGGAGGCACCGGGGAGCTGTTTTTT
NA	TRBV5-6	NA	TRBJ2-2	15	CASSLSVTNTGELFF	TGTGCCAGCAGCTTAAGCGTTACGAACACCGGGGAGCTGTTTTTT
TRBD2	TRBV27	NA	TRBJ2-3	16	CASSFQGLAATDTQYF	TGTGCCAGCAGTTTTCAAGGACTAGCGGCCACAGATACGCAGTATTTT
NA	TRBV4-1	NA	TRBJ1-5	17	CASSQDELDRSNQPQHF	TGCGCCAGCAGCCAAGATGAACTCGACAGGAGCAATCAGCCCCAGCATTTT
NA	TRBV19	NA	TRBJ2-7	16	CASSIVLGHHSYEQYF	TGTGCCAGTAGTATAGTTCTGGGACACCACTCCTACGAGCAGTACTTC
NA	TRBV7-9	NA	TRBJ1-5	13	CASSFTGTQPQHF	TGTGCCAGCAGCTTCACCGGGACACAGCCCCAGCATTTT
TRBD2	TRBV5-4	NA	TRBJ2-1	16	CASSLYGGGSYNEQFF	TGTGCCAGCAGCCTGTATGGCGGGGGGTCCTACAATGAGCAGTTCTTC
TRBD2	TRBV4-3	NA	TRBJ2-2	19	CASSQTAGTSGRGTGELFF	TGCGCCAGCAGCCAGACAGCCGGGACTAGCGGGAGAGGAACCGGGGAGCTGTTTTTT
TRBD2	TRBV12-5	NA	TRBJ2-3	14	CASGPGLGPDTQYF	TGTGCTAGTGGTCCGGGACTAGGGCCAGATACGCAGTATTTT
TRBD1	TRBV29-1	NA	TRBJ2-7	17	CSASGQIGQGLPYEQYF	TGCAGCGCCTCCGGCCAAATCGGACAGGGGCTACCCTACGAGCAGTACTTC
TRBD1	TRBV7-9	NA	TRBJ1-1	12	CASSAGQGTAFF	TGTGCCAGCAGCGCCGGACAGGGGACGGCTTTCTTT
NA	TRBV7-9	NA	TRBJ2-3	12	CASSPPTDTQYF	TGTGCCAGCAGCCCCCCTACAGATACGCAGTATTTT
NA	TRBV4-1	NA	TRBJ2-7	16	CASSPGSAVDSYEQYF	TGCGCCAGCAGCCCGGGGAGCGCAGTCGACTCCTACGAGCAGTACTTC
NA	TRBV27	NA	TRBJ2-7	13	CASTTGGSYEQYF	TGTGCCAGCACCACAGGCGGCTCCTACGAGCAGTACTTC
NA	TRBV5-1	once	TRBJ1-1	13	CASRAGGGGEAFF	TGCGCCAGCAGGGCTGGCGGGGGCGGTGAAGCTTTCTTT
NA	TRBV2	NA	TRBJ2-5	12	CASSQAQETQYF	TGTGCCAGCTCCCAGGCGCAAGAGACCCAGTACTTC
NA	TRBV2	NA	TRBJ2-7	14	CASNVGGQTYEQYF	TGTGCCAGCAATGTGGGGGGACAGACCTACGAGCAGTACTTC
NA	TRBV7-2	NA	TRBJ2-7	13	CASSIGGGYEQYF	TGTGCCAGCAGCATCGGGGGAGGCTACGAGCAGTACTTC
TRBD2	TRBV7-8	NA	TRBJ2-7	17	CASSSGGGLAGLYEQYF	TGTGCCAGCAGCTCAGGCGGGGGACTAGCGGGATTATACGAGCAGTACTTC
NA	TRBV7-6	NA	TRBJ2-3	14	CASSFRVSTDTQYF	TGTGCCAGCAGCTTCAGGGTTAGCACAGATACGCAGTATTTT
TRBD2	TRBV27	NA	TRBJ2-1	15	CASSLSAGGSTEQFF	TGTGCCAGCAGTTTATCTGCGGGAGGCTCCACCGAGCAGTTCTTC
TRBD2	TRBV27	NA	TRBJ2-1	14	CACRGTSVYNEQFF	TGTGCCTGTCGGGGGACTAGCGTTTACAATGAGCAGTTCTTC
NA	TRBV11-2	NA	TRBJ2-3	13	CASSLMATDTQYF	TGTGCCAGCAGCTTAATGGCCACAGATACGCAGTATTTT
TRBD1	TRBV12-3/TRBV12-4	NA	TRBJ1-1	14	CASRLGGGTSEAFF	TGTGCCAGCCGCTTAGGGGGCGGGACATCCGAAGCTTTCTTT
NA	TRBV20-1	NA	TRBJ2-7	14	CSARDSTRDYEQYF	TGCAGTGCTAGAGATTCCACCCGGGACTACGAGCAGTACTTC
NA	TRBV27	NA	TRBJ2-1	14	CASSPDPRGNEQFF	TGTGCCAGCAGTCCTGACCCCAGGGGCAATGAGCAGTTCTTC
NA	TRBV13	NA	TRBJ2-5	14	CASSSRAGSETQYF	TGTGCCAGCAGCTCACGGGCGGGATCCGAGACCCAGTACTTC
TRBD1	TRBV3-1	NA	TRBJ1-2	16	CASSPPRTGENYGYTF	TGTGCCAGCAGCCCCCCGCGGACAGGGGAAAACTATGGCTACACCTTC
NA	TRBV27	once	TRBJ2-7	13	CASSVRLSYEQYF	TGTGCCAGCAGTGTCAGGCTTAGCTACGAGCAGTACTTC
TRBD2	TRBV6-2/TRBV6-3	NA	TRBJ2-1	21	CASSYGFASSGAGAADNEQFF	TGTGCCAGCAGTTACGGGTTTGCTTCGTCAGGAGCGGGAGCGGCGGACAATGAGCAGTTCTTC
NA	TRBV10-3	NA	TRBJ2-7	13	CAISDDLTYEQYF	TGTGCCATCAGTGACGACTTGACCTACGAGCAGTACTTC
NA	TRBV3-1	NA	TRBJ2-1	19	CASSQDLSVLHPTYNEQFF	TGTGCCAGCAGCCAAGATCTGTCGGTACTACACCCGACCTACAATGAGCAGTTCTTC
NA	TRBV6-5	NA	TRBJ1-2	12	CASRTLMSGYTF	TGTGCCAGCCGGACACTCATGAGTGGCTACACCTTC
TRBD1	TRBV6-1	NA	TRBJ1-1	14	CASSDGMGTAEAFF	TGTGCCAGCAGTGACGGTATGGGGACAGCTGAAGCTTTCTTT
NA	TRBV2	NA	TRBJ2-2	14	CASSEGSLTGELFF	TGTGCCAGCAGTGAAGGGAGTTTAACCGGGGAGCTGTTTTTT
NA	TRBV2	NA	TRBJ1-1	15	CASRVNREGGTEAFF	TGTGCCAGCAGGGTCAACAGGGAAGGTGGAACTGAAGCTTTCTTT